The present T cell receptor beta chain was sequenced within a study of blood T cell repertoires in COVID-19. At the level of the study: The United States, Italy and Spain were the sources of the acute and convalescent COVID-19 samples. Nucleic acid was either cDNA or gDNA, and it came from T cells, B-cell-depleted T cells, or PBMCs.

Study processing details: Estimated nucleated cell counts came from reference gene primer amplification. Here immunoSEQ multiplex PCR was the method, and the copy in TCRdb shows in-frame clones only, minus some. D and trimming were read from the DNA, whereas the V and J calls and clone size are those reported in that table. The sample has 200,000 to 300,000 clones, approximately 86% seen once. This CDR3 spans 14 amino acids. J gave up 0 bases and V 6 bases, and 4 bases lay outside the gene matches. CDR1 is MNHEY and CDR2 is SVGEGT in the germline V gene. The V call is TRBV6-2 or TRBV6-3, the J call TRBJ2-7, with TRBD2 identical over 8 bases. This receptor was obtained from a man aged 30-40 years with active or convalescent COVID-19. The sample was peripheral blood. The CDR3 nucleotides are TGTGCCAGCAGCCCAAGCGGGGGCTCCTACGAGCAGTACTTC. Its translation is CASSPSGGSYEQYF.